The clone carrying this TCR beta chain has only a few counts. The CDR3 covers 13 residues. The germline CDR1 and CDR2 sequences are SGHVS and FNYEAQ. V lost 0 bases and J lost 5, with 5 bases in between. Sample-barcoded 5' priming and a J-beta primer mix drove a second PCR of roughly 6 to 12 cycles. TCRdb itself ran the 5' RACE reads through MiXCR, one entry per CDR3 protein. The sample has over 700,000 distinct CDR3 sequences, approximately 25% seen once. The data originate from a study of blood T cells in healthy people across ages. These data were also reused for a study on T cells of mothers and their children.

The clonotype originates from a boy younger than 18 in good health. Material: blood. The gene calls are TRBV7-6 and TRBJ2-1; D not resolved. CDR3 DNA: TGTGCCAGCAGCTTAGCATGGGACAATGAGCAGTTCTTC. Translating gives CASSLAWDNEQFF.